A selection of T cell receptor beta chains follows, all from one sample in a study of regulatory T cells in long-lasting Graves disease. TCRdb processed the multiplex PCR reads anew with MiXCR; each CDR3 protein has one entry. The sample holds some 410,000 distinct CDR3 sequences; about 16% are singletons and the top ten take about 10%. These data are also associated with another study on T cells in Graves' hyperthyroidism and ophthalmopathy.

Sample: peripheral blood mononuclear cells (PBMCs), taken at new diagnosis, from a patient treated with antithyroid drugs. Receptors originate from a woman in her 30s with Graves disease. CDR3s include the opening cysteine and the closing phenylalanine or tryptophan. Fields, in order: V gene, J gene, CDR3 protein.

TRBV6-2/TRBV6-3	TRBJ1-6	CASTPFGRSSYNSPLHF
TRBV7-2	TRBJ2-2	CASSSPRERPNTGELFF
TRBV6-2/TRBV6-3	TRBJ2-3	CASSEYGGWSTDTQYF
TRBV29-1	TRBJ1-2	CSVSQGTNYGYTF
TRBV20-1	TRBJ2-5	CSAGILAGGEGETQYF
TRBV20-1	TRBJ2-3	CSASKPAGTDTQYF
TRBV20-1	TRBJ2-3	CSATLAGDTDTQYF
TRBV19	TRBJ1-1	CASSRETGNTEAFF
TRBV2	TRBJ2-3	CASRLAGAADTQYF
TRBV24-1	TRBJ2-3	CATAGTSAADTQYF
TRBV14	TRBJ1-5	CASSPSLLRDREQPQHF
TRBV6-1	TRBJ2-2	CASSNKGPGELFF
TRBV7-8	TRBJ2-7	CASSLVTISSYEQYF
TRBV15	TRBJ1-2	CATSRGDSRTYGYTF
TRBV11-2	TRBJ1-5	CASSLSGGAGNQPQHF
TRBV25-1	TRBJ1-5	CASSWGYNNQPQHF
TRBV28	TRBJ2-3	CASSGKSSGPGTDTQYF
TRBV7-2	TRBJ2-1	CASSPTRGGIEQFF
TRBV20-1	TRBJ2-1	CSAHPQAPYNEQFF
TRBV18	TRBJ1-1	CASSLPGQAIMNTEAFF
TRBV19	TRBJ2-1	CASSWTGAGNEQFF
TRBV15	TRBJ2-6	CATSDGANVLTF
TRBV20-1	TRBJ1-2	CSARDQGSYGYTF
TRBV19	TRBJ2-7	CASSMARGNYEQYF
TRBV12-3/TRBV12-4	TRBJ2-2	CASSWTSGRTGELFF
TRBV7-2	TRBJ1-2	CASSLDRRVDLNYGYTF
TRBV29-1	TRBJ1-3	CSVVGPGNAGNTIYF
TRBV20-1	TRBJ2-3	CSATGLGFWADTQYF
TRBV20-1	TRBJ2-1	CSAKERGGSSYNEQFF
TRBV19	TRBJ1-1	CASRAARSKWTEAFF
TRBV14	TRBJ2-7	CASSQGRRELGYEQYF
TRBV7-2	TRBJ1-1	CASSLRAVNTEAFF
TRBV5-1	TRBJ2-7	CASSDWTGPSYEQYF
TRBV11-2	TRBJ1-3	CADGTGVGNTIYF
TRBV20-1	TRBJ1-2	CSATSGTASHYGYTF
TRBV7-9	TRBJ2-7	CASSGVGYEQYF
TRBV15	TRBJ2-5	CATSRDQSETQYF
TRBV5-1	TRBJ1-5	CASSWGPQSNQPQHF
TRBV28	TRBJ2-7	CASSLPDRDGYEQYF
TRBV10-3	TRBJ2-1	CAISAGRVRGNEQFF
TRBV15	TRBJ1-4	CATSRVGGGEKLFF
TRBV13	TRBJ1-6	CASSLVTGHRNNSPLHF
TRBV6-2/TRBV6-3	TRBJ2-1	CASSWTPSGTSGRVGEQFF
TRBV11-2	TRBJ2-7	CASSPDLPGSYEQYF
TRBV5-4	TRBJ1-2	CASSPPGTGSYGYTF
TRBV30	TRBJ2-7	CAWSRRGGPSYEQYF
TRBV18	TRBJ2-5	CASSPLDRVNRETQYF
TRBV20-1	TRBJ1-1	CSARGRQAVLSPMNTEAFF
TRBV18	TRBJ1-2	CASSRTGERGYTF
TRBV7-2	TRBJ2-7	CASSRRGQGGEQYF
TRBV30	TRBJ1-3	CAGDRGSGNTIYF
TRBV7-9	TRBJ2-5	CASSLGRRGKQETQYF
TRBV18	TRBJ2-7	CASSPGQGTSYEQYF
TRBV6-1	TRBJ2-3	CASRRGLAQPPHTQYF
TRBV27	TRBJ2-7	CASSGAGGTSEDEQYF
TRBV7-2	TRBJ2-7	CASQNRWGGTSLAEQYF
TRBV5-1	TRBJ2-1	CASSFERNEQFF
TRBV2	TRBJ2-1	CASMAGDLNEQFF
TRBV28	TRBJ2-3	CASNLMPVTRTTDTQYF
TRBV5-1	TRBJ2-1	CASRPLNRYNEQFF